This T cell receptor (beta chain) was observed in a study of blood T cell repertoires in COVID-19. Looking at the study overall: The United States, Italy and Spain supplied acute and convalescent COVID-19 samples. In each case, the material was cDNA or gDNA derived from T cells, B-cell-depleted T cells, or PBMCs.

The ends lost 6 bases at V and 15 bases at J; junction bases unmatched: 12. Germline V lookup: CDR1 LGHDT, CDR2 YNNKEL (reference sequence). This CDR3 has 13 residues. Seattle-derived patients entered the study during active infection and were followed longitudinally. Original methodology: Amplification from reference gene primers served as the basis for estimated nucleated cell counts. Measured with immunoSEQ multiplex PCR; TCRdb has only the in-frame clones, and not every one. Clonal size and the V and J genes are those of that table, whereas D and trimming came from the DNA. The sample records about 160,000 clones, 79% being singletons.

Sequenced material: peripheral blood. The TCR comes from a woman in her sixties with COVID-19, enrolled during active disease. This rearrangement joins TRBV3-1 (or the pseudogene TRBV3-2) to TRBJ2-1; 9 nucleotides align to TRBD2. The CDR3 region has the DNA TGTGCCAGCAGTCAAACGTATCTAGCGGGACGGTTCTTC. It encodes CASSQTYLAGRFF.